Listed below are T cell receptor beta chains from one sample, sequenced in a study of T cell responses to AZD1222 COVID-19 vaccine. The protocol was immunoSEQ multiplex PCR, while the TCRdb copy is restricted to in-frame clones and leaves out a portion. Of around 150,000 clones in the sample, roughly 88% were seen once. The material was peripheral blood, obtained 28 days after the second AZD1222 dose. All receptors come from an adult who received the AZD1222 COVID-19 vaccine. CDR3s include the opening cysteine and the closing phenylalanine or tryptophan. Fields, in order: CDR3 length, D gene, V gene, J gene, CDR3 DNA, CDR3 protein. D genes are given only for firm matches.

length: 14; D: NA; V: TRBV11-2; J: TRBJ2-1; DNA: TGTGCCAGCAGCCTAACCGGGACGGCGCATGAGCAGTTCTTC; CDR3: CASSLTGTAHEQFF
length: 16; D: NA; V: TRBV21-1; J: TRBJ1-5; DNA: TGTGCCAGCAGCAAAGCTCGGGCAGGGACCCAGCAGCCCCAGCATTTT; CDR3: CASSKARAGTQQPQHF
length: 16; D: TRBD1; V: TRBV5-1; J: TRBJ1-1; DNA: TGCGCCAGCAGCTTGGGTGCAGGGGGCCTGAACACTGAAGCTTTCTTT; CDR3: CASSLGAGGLNTEAFF
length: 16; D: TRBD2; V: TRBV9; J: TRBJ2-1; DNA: TGTGCCAGCAGCGTGTTGGGACTAGCGGGAGGCAATGAGCAGTTCTTC; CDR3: CASSVLGLAGGNEQFF
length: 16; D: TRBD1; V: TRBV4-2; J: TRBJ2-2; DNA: TGTGCCAGCAGCCCCCCGGGACAGGGAAAACCCGGGGAGCTGTTTTTT; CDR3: CASSPPGQGKPGELFF
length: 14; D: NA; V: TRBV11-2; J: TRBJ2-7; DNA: TGTGCCAGCAGTTATTCGCGGGGCACCGAAGAGCAGTACTTC; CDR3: CASSYSRGTEEQYF
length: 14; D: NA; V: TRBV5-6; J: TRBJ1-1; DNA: TGTGCCAGCAGCTTGCCCCAGGGGCTTCGTGAAGCTTTCTTT; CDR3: CASSLPQGLREAFF
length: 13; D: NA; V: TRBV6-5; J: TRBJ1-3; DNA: TGTGCCAGCAGTTACAGCTCTGGAAACACCATATATTTT; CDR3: CASSYSSGNTIYF
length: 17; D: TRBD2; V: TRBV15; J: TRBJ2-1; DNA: TGTGCCACCAGCCGGAAACTAGCGCCGAGCTCCTACAATGAGCAGTTCTTC; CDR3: CATSRKLAPSSYNEQFF
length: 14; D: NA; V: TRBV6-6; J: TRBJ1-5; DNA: TGTGCCAGCAGCACCGGGCAGTTTAATCAGCCCCAGCATTTT; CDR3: CASSTGQFNQPQHF
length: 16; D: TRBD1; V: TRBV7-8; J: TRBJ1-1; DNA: TGTGCCAGCAGCTTAGGGGCAGGGGGCATAGTGGCTGAAGCTTTCTTT; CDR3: CASSLGAGGIVAEAFF
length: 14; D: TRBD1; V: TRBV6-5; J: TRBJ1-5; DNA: TGTGCCAGCAGCCGGACAGGGGGCAATCAGCCCCAGCATTTT; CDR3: CASSRTGGNQPQHF
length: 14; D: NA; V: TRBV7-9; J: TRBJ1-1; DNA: TGTGCCAGCAGCTGGCTGGGCAAGGACACTGAAGCTTTCTTT; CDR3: CASSWLGKDTEAFF
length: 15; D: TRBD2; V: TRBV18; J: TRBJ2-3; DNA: TGTGCCAGCTCCCGGATGACTAGCGGGATAGATACGCAGTATTTT; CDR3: CASSRMTSGIDTQYF
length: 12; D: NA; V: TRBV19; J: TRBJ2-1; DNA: TGTGCCAGTAGTATAGGGCAGGTTGAGCAGTTCTTC; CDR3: CASSIGQVEQFF
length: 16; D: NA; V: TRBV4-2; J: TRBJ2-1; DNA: TGTGCCAGCAGCCACGCCAGGGGGGACAAAAACAATGAGCAGTTCTTC; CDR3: CASSHARGDKNNEQFF
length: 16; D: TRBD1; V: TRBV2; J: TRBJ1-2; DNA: TGTGCCAGCAGTACAACCAGACAGGGCGGGGTACATGGCTACACCTTC; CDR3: CASSTTRQGGVHGYTF
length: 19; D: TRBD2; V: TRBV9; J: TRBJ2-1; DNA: TGTGCCAGCAGCGTAGACGGTAGCGGGCCTTTGAGCTCCTACAATGAGCAGTTCTTC; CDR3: CASSVDGSGPLSSYNEQFF
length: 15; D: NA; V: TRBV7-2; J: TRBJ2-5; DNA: TGTGCCAGCAGCTTAGCTCCGGGGAGGCAAGAGACCCAGTACTTC; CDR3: CASSLAPGRQETQYF
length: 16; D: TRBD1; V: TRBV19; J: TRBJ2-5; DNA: TGTGCCAGTAGTACCCGGGACAGGGCCCACCAAGAGACCCAGTACTTC; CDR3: CASSTRDRAHQETQYF
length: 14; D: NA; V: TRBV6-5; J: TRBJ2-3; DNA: TGTGCCAGCAGTTACTCGAGGAGGACAGATACGCAGTATTTT; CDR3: CASSYSRRTDTQYF
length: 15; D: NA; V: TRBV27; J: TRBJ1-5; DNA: TGTGCCAGCAGTTTATTTTCAGGGAGCAATCAGCCCCAGCATTTT; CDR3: CASSLFSGSNQPQHF
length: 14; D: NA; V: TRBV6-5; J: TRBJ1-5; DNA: TGTGCCAGCATTTTCGGAGGGCGGGATCAGCCCCAGCATTTT; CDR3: CASIFGGRDQPQHF
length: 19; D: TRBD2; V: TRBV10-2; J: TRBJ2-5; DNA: TGCGCCAGCAGAGGGACAGGTTCTTTAGCGGGAGGGGGGCAAGAGACCCAGTACTTC; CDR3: CASRGTGSLAGGGQETQYF
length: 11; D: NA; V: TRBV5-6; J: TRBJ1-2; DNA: TGTGCCAGCAGCGTGGGTGTTGTCTACACCTTC; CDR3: CASSVGVVYTF
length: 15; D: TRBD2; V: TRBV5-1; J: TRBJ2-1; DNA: TGCGCCAGCAGCTTGACTAGCGGGGCGAACAATGAGCAGTTCTTC; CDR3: CASSLTSGANNEQFF
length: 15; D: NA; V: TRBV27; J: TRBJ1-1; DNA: TGTGCCAGCAGTTCGACACGGGGGGTGGGATTGAAAGCTTTCTTT; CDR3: CASSSTRGVGLKAFF
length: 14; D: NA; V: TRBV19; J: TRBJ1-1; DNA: TGTGCCAGTAGTATCTCGGGTACGGGCACTGAAGCTTTCTTT; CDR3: CASSISGTGTEAFF
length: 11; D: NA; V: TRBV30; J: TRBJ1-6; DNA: TGTGCCTGGAGTGTGAGTTCACCCCTCCACTTT; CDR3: CAWSVSSPLHF
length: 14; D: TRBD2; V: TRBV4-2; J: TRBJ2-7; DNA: TGTGCCAGCAGCCAAGGGGGGACTATTGGGGAGCAGTACTTC; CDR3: CASSQGGTIGEQYF